This entry lists 4 T cell receptor beta chains sequenced from one sample in a study of Ad26.COV2.S vaccination and SARS-CoV-2 variants. The sample's treatment: 19 received Ad26.COV2.S at low or high dose, single or two shots; about 5 received placebo; per-sample allocation not given. Sampling took place 63 days after the first vaccine or placebo injection. Sequencing used immunoSEQ multiplex PCR; TCRdb keeps in-frame clones, though not all of them. The table includes about 400,000 clones, around nine tenths detected once. The sequenced sample was peripheral blood, obtained in a trial of Ad26.COV2.S vaccine versus placebo. The receptor source for this set is a person aged 18-65 years who received the Ad26.COV2.S COVID-19 vaccine or a placebo.

The V and J genes are TRBV19 and TRBJ2-3; 8 nucleotides align to TRBD1. Germline lookup yields CDR1 LNHDA and CDR2 SQIVND (reference sequence). The CDR3 is made up of 14 amino acids. Trimming cost V 5 bases and J 4 bases; bases outside gene matches: 5. Here the CDR3 reads CASSDRGRADTQYF. CDR3 DNA: TGTGCCAGTAGTGACAGGGGACGCGCAGATACGCAGTATTTT.

V usage is TRBV18 and J usage is TRBJ2-5; TRBD1 agrees at 8 bases. V lost 1 base and J lost 5; bases outside the gene matches: 3. Germline loops: CDR1 KGHSH, CDR2 LQKENI. The CDR3 covers 14 residues. The CDR3 DNA reads TGTGCCAGCTCACCACGGACAGGGAGGGAGACCCAGTACTTC. It is translated as CASSPRTGRETQYF. Looking up the rest from reference TRBV18 and TRBJ2-5 gives the full variable domain: NAGVMQNPRHLVRRRGQEARLRCSPMKGHSHVYWYRQLPEEGLKFMVYLQKENIIDESGMPKERFSAEFPKEGPSILRIQQVVRGDSAAYFCASSPRTGRETQYFGPGTRLLVL.

The rearrangement links TRBV10-3 to TRBJ2-3; perhaps TRBD2 as D (7 bases). The germline gives CDR1 ENHRY, CDR2 SYGVKD. CDR3 length: 14 residues. Trimming took off 7 bases at V and 7 bases at J, with 18 bases between the two ends. This CDR3 is CAIKGGQPPNTQYF. CDR3 DNA: TGTGCCATCAAGGGGGGGCAGCCTCCGAATACGCAGTATTTT.

J is TRBJ2-7 and V is TRBV12-3 or TRBV12-4; 10 bases align to TRBD1. Trimming at V came to 3 bases and at J to 11 bases, leaving 1 base not matched to a gene. The CDR3 is 11 amino acids. CDR3 bases: TGTGCCAGCAGTTTCGGGACAGGGGAGTACTTC. Its protein is CASSFGTGEYF.